This TCR beta chain emerged from a study of read filtering for tumor transcriptome and immune sequencing. Study overall: After DNase treatment, RNA was made into whole-transcriptome libraries. Findings and limits, study-wide: The CD138-negative fraction was mixed bone marrow immune cells, not pure T cells.

This library used roughly 400 ng RNA and molecular barcoded adaptors spanning alpha/delta and beta/gamma chains. From the reads, TCRdb called clonotypes with MiXCR, one entry per CDR3 protein. This table has some 40,000 distinct CDR3 sequences, over 11% appearing once. This clonotype was counted ten times or more. Its specificity is not known. This TCR derives from a donor over 35 with multiple myeloma. The sample taken for sequencing was a population of CD138-negative cells sorted from bone marrow.

For the CDR3, the DNA is TGTGCCATCAGTCCCGGAGAAAGCAGACCCTATGGCTACACCTTC. Translation gives CAISPGESRPYGYTF. The genes are TRBV10-3 and TRBJ1-2; no clear D gene. CDR3 length: 15 amino acids. Germline V gives CDR1 ENHRY, CDR2 SYGVKD. Trimming shortened V by 5 bases and J by 4 bases, and 17 bases separated the two germline ends.